The entry below gives a single T cell receptor beta chain sequence along with its context. The target antigen is unknown. This record comes from a study of T cells in localized non-small cell lung cancer. Study results and caveats: Out of the top 100 tumor clones, a median about 57 were seen in adjacent lung. The study linked higher blood T cell density to longer overall survival. Uninvolved adjacent lung had the highest recorded T cell clonality, with tumor below it.

Sequencing was performed with immunoSEQ multiplex PCR; in TCRdb, only in-frame clones are kept and a portion is missing. Among around 100,000 clones listed, roughly 86% were seen once. The TCR sequence derives from a man aged 40 to 69 with stage I squamous cell lung carcinoma. Sample: peripheral blood, taken before any cancer treatment.

The chain's CDR3 is CASTENNSPLHF. DNA of the CDR3: TGTGCCAGCACCGAAAATAATTCACCCCTCCACTTT. The chain combines TRBV28 with TRBJ1-6; D gene unclear. The V and J ends lost 7 bases and 5 bases respectively, with 6 bases between them. Germline CDR1 is MDHEN and CDR2 is SYDVKM. The CDR3 extends over 12 amino acids.